This record concerns one TCR beta chain sequence. Its antigen is as yet unknown. The conserved phenylalanine or tryptophan is not found at the CDR3 terminus, so this likely reflects a read error. Study-wide points: The TCR gene usage of tumor memory CD4+ T cells clustered together with blood and lymph node memory CD4+ cells and with lymph node naive CD4+ cells. Tumor-infiltrating Treg TCR alpha and beta sequences overlapped most with tumor naive CD4+ T cells, then blood naive. Larger-cohort validation covered only one TCR beta V-J rearrangement.

Constant-region reverse primers amplified full-length variable regions, followed by semi-nested Nested Universal Primer A PCR. TCRdb called the 5' RACE reads again in MiXCR, with one record for every CDR3 protein. The sample lists about 10,000 distinct CDR3 sequences, approximately 14% occurring once. The sorted Tregs were CD4+CD25+CD127-/low cells. The sequence derives from a female donor with breast cancer. The sample taken for sequencing was Tregs sorted from blood.

The CDR3: CASSLTSFEQYL. In DNA, the CDR3 is TGTGCCAGCAGCCTTACGAGTTTCGAGCAGTACCTC. The chain links TRBV11-2 to TRBJ2-7; no firm D call. This CDR3 region has 12 residues. Trimming removed 5 bases at V and 6 bases at J, with 11 bases between. CDR1 SGHAT and CDR2 FQNNGV come from the germline V gene.